The present T cell receptor beta chain was sequenced within a study of T cell changes during pregnancy in multiple sclerosis (dated by TCRdb to between 2017 and 2020). Looking at the study overall: Changes in the T cell repertoire over the course of pregnancy were examined in this study in women with multiple sclerosis.

Libraries were prepared through the immunoSEQ multiplex PCR assay. TCRdb's version of the immuneACCESS table is confined to in-frame rearrangements and falls short of the full clone set. An unresolved V gene accounts for under half of the shortfall where checked; the remainder is of unknown origin. This sample has 45,000 or so clones in its table, and about nine tenths of those were observed once. Roughly 9.1% of the sample belongs to the ten largest clones. To note about this clone: Its antigen remains undetermined. Base qualities are not at hand, and no much larger clone is one base apart.

CDR3 length: 15 amino acids, cysteine to phenylalanine. Only the CDR3 region is kept as DNA, spanning 45 bases read in frame from base 1. Per the germline V gene, MNHEY is the CDR1 and SVGAGI is the CDR2. The germline ends are 17 bases apart after V is trimmed by 7 bases and J by 1 base. This clonotype originated in a female donor with multiple sclerosis, enrolled in a pregnancy study. Sequenced here: CD8+ T cells from peripheral blood mononuclear cells, sampled after pregnancy. The V gene is TRBV6-5 and the J gene is TRBJ2-7; TRBD1 is possibly the D segment (5 matching bases). For the CDR3, the sequence is CASTQGPLQSYEQYF. The base sequence is TGTGCCAGCACCCAGGGCCCCCTCCAGTCCTACGAGCAGTACTTC.